The 17 T cell receptor beta chains below were found in one sample sequenced in a study of T cells after yellow fever vaccination. TCRdb fed the 5' RACE reads into MiXCR, producing one record per CDR3 protein. The sample contains under 400,000 distinct CDR3 sequences, about 9.9% of which appear only once. This specimen was PBMCs, taken on the day of the first yellow fever vaccination. The receptor set was obtained from a man between 18 and 35 years old who received the YFV17D yellow fever vaccine.

This clonotype was seen ten or more times. V gene TRBV30 combines with J gene TRBJ2-7; a weak D match, TRBD2 (5 bases). Germline CDR1 and CDR2: GTSNPN and SVGIG (reference sequence). V gave up 1 base and J gave up 4 bases, with 17 bases separating them. The CDR3 is made up of 15 amino acids. CDR3 in amino acids: CAWSAGLPVIYEQYF. DNA for the CDR3: TGTGCCTGGAGTGCTGGACTCCCAGTGATTTACGAGCAGTACTTC.

This chain joins TRBV20-1 and TRBJ2-3, with a tentative D call TRBD1 (6 bases). Germline V gene data show CDR1 as DFQATT and CDR2 as SNEGSKA (reference sequence). The CDR3 totals 15 residues. Trimming shortened V by 1 base and J by 2 bases, and 13 bases separated the two germline ends. CDR3 residues: CSARGNRANTDTQYF. The CDR3 coding sequence is TGCAGTGCTAGAGGAAACAGGGCAAACACAGATACGCAGTATTTT.

J is TRBJ2-7 and V is TRBV20-1; the D gene is possibly TRBD2 (7 bases). The CDR3 is 15 residues long. The V end was cut by 3 bases, the J end by 5 bases, with 20 bases between. Per germline, CDR1 DFQATT and CDR2 SNEGSKA (reference sequence). CDR3 region: CSASARGGRGNEQYF. The CDR3 DNA reads as TGCAGTGCTAGCGCCAGGGGAGGGCGTGGCAACGAGCAGTACTTC.

This clonotype was detected a few times. The gene calls are TRBV6-5 and TRBJ2-3; maybe TRBD1 (5 bases). V dropped 0 bases and J dropped 4 bases, with 8 bases sitting between them. The CDR3 contains 14 residues. In germline, CDR1 is MNHEY, CDR2 SVGAGI. CDR3 region: CASSYSAGSDTQYF. CDR3 DNA sequence: TGTGCCAGCAGTTACTCGGCAGGGTCAGATACGCAGTATTTT.

This chain uses TRBV23-1 with TRBJ2-7, with TRBD1 as a possible D gene (5 bases). TRBV23-1 is recorded as an ORF, its role being uncertain. With 3 bases removed from V and 3 bases from J, the gap between germline ends came to 18 bases. The CDR3 totals 16 residues. The CDR3 sequence: CASSQAPGCRYYEQYV. The CDR3, as DNA: TGCGCCAGCAGTCAGGCACCAGGGTGCCGGTACTACGAGCAGTACGTC.

This clonotype was counted only a few times. The chain couples TRBV7-2 to TRBJ2-7, with unresolved D. The CDR3 has 13 amino acids. CDR1 SGHTA and CDR2 FQGNSA come from the germline V gene. The V end lost 2 bases, the J end lost 1 base, and 6 bases lay between the germline ends. This chain's CDR3 is CASSLTSSYEQYV. The CDR3, as DNA: TGTGCCAGCAGCTTAACGAGTTCCTACGAGCAGTACGTC.

This clonotype was counted at least ten times. This chain links TRBV6-5 with TRBJ2-5; tentatively, D is TRBD1 or TRBD2 (7 bases each). Germline V gene data show CDR1 as MNHEY and CDR2 as SVGAGI. V gave up 0 bases and J gave up 7 bases, with 12 bases separating them. The CDR3 runs 14 residues. CDR3 DNA sequence: TGTGCCAGCAGTTACTCGGGAGGGGACAGGACCCAGTACTTC. Amino acid sequence: CASSYSGGDRTQYF.

This clonotype was found many times. The genes are TRBV7-2 and TRBJ2-7; unclear D gene. The CDR3 consists of 15 residues. With 4 bases removed from V and 3 bases from J, the gap between germline ends came to 16 bases. Germline CDR1 and CDR2: SGHTA and FQGNSA. CDR3 sequence: CASSSRPTENYEQYF. The DNA for the CDR3 is TGTGCCAGCAGCTCCCGCCCTACAGAAAACTACGAGCAGTACTTC.

The rearrangement joins TRBV27 to TRBJ1-4; 8 bases are shared with TRBD1. From germline, CDR1 is MNHEY and CDR2 SMNVEV (reference sequence). V trimming: 5 bases; J trimming: 4 bases; junction bases outside the gene matches: 9. The CDR3 runs 16 residues. CDR3 nucleotide sequence: TGTGCCAGCAGTCCCAAGGGGGACAGGAGTAATGAAAAACTGTTTTTT. As protein: CASSPKGDRSNEKLFF. The full variable domain, in which reference TRBV27 and TRBJ1-4 provide the parts outside the CDR3, is EAQVTQNPRYLITVTGKKLTVTCSQNMNHEYMSWYRQDPGLGLRQIYYSMNVEVTDKGDVPEGYKVSRKEKRNFPLILESPSPNQTSLYFCASSPKGDRSNEKLFFGSGTQLSVL.

This clonotype was found a few times. V and J are TRBV12-3 or TRBV12-4 and TRBJ1-3; D ambiguous. V lost 6 bases to trimming and J lost 1 base, with 10 bases between them. The CDR3 contains 14 residues. The CDR3 reads CASRVDLSGNTIYF. CDR3 nucleotide sequence: TGTGCCAGCAGGGTCGATTTATCTGGAAACACCATATATTTT.

The chain combines TRBV5-1 with TRBJ2-5, with TRBD2 matching 7 bases. Germline CDR1 reads SGHRS; CDR2 reads YFSETQ. The CDR3 length is 13 residues. J gave up 5 bases and V 7 bases, and 8 bases lay outside the gene matches. The CDR3 nucleotides read TGCGCCAGCGGGGGGGTGACCGAGGAGACCCAGTACTTC. Translated: CASGGVTEETQYF.

A few counts support this clonotype. The chain employs TRBV21-1 and TRBJ1-3; the table names TRBD1, a call not compared with the DNA. TRBV21-1 is a pseudogene segment. This CDR3 is 14 amino acids long. The CDR3 bases are TGTGCCAGCCCCGGGGACAGCTCTGGAAACACCATATATTTT. Amino acid sequence: CASPGDSSGNTIYF.

The chain employs TRBV6-1 and TRBJ1-2, with 7 bases aligning to TRBD1. Germline CDR1 and CDR2: MNHNS and SASEGT. The CDR3 runs 14 residues. V lost 3 bases to trimming and J lost 3 bases; unmatched junction nucleotides: 4. The CDR3: CASSDRGWDYGYTF. The CDR3 DNA sequence: TGTGCCAGCAGTGACAGGGGGTGGGACTATGGCTACACCTTC.

This chain uses TRBV6-5 with TRBJ2-3; no firm D call. V shed 7 bases and J shed 9 bases, with 14 bases lying between them. The CDR3 is 12 residues long. Germline loops: CDR1 MNHEY, CDR2 SVGAGI. The CDR3 nucleotides are TGTGCCAGCACCTCGAGTGGGTACACGCAGTATTTT. As protein: CASTSSGYTQYF.

This clonotype was recorded at least ten times. This chain connects TRBV29-1 to TRBJ2-4; 10 bases agree with TRBD1. This CDR3 is 19 amino acids long. The V gene's germline CDR1 is SQVTM and CDR2 ANQGSEA. The trim removed 0 bases at V and 1 base at J, leaving 12 bases unmatched. The CDR3 here is CSVEDIGQGDPFAKNIQYF. The DNA of the CDR3 is TGCAGCGTTGAAGATATCGGACAGGGGGACCCTTTTGCCAAAAACATTCAGTACTTC.

CDR3 protein: CASSPGTTFETQYF. CDR3 nucleotides: TGTGCCAGCAGCCCCGGGACAACCTTCGAGACCCAGTACTTC. The chain employs TRBV7-2 and TRBJ2-5, with a possible D match to TRBD1 (6 bases). V was pared by 5 bases and J by 5 bases, with 15 bases between. The CDR3 has 14 residues. The germline CDR1 and CDR2 sequences are SGHTA and FQGNSA.

This clonotype came up a few times. This chain uses TRBV4-1 with TRBJ2-5; 10 nucleotides line up with TRBD1. Losses at the gene ends were 1 base for V and 5 bases for J; bases not matched to a gene: 10. The CDR3 consists of 17 residues. Germline V lookup: CDR1 MGHRA, CDR2 YSYEKL. CDR3 protein: CASSQGPWTGGMETQYF. DNA of the CDR3: TGCGCCAGCAGCCAAGGACCTTGGACAGGGGGTATGGAGACCCAGTACTTC.